A single sample is the source of the 27 T cell receptor beta chains below, sequenced in a study of blood T cell repertoires in COVID-19. Sequenced by immunoSEQ multiplex PCR; TCRdb stores in-frame clones only, minus some. Of 79,000 or so clones listed, less than 90% were seen once; the top ten hold 15% to 20%. The source material was peripheral blood. Receptors were obtained from a human donor in a cohort sampled during active COVID-19.

The DNA for the CDR3 is TGTGCCAGTAGTATAGATCTTAATCAGCCCCAGCATTTT. The encoded protein is CASSIDLNQPQHF. The gene calls are TRBV19 and TRBJ1-5; D not certain. V lost 0 bases and J lost 4, with 4 bases in between. The CDR3 has 13 amino acids. CDR1 is LNHDA, CDR2 SQIVND, per germline (reference sequence).

The chain joins TRBV27 to TRBJ2-7, with D possibly being TRBD2 (5 bases). The CDR3 is made up of 13 amino acids. The V and J ends lost 7 bases and 2 bases respectively, with 12 bases between them. Germline-derived CDR1 and CDR2 are MNHEY and SMNVEV (reference sequence). The CDR3 spells CASTKLDPYEQYF. CDR3 in DNA: TGTGCCAGCACTAAACTAGATCCCTACGAGCAGTACTTC.

V is TRBV6-5 and J is TRBJ2-2; 7 nucleotides match TRBD1. Looked up from germline, CDR1 is MNHEY and CDR2 is SVGAGI. V was clipped by 3 bases and J by 5 bases; unmatched bases: 6. CDR3 size: 15 residues. CDR3 region: CASSYYRGETGELFF. The CDR3 DNA follows: TGTGCCAGCAGTTATTACAGGGGAGAAACCGGGGAGCTGTTTTTT.

The V call is TRBV29-1, the J call TRBJ1-5; no clear D gene. There are 13 residues in the CDR3. CDR1 is SQVTM, CDR2 ANQGSEA, per germline. The V end lost 5 bases, the J end lost 0 bases, and 8 bases lay between the germline ends. CDR3 sequence reads: CSVTENSNQPQHF. The DNA of the CDR3 is TGCAGCGTTACAGAGAATAGCAATCAGCCCCAGCATTTT.

The chain recombines TRBV5-1 with TRBJ1-2, with TRBD1 identical over 7 bases. CDR3 length equals 16 residues. Trimming cost V 0 bases and J 4 bases; bases outside gene matches: 9. Per the germline V gene, CDR1 is SGHRS and CDR2 is YFSETQ. Here the CDR3 reads CASSLGSTGTPYGYTF. For the CDR3, the DNA is TGCGCCAGCAGCTTGGGTTCGACAGGGACGCCCTATGGCTACACCTTC.

This clone was observed a single time. The chain has TRBV11-2 and TRBJ1-4, with 7 bases matching TRBD1. CDR3 size: 16 residues. J gave up 5 bases and V 5 bases, and 11 bases lay outside the gene matches. CDR1 is SGHAT and CDR2 is FQNNGV in the germline V gene. The CDR3 nucleotides are TGTGCCAGCAGCCCACACAGGGACAGACCAAATGAAAAACTGTTTTTT. Protein sequence: CASSPHRDRPNEKLFF.

This chain uses TRBV5-8 with TRBJ2-7; tentative D call: TRBD1 (6 bases). The CDR3 sequence is 14 residues long. CDR1 is SGHTS and CDR2 is YDEGEE in the germline V gene. V lost 2 bases and J 5 bases, leaving 14 bases between the germline ends. CDR3 amino acids: CASSFKTGTDEQYF. Written as DNA, the CDR3 is TGTGCCAGCAGCTTTAAGACAGGAACCGACGAGCAGTACTTC.

The chain links TRBV30 to TRBJ2-7; 12 bases line up with TRBD2. Per germline, CDR1 GTSNPN and CDR2 SVGIG (reference sequence). V trimming: 3 bases; J trimming: 3 bases; junction bases outside the gene matches: 6. The CDR3 contains 15 residues. CDR3 sequence (DNA): TGTGCCTGGAGGCCACTAGCGGGGGGATACTACGAGCAGTACTTC. It yields the protein CAWRPLAGGYYEQYF.

CDR3 sequence (DNA): TGTGCCAGCAGCTTAGCCCGACTAGGTGTCGGGGAGCTGTTTTTT. This codes for CASSLARLGVGELFF. The chain carries TRBV7-3 and TRBJ2-2; D is possibly TRBD2 (6 bases). This CDR3 has 15 amino acids. CDR1 and CDR2 from the germline V gene are SGHTA and FQGTGA. V was pared by 2 bases and J by 7 bases, with 14 bases between.

The chain uses TRBV5-1 and TRBJ2-7; 11 bases are a match to TRBD1. In germline, CDR1 is SGHRS, CDR2 YFSETQ. J lost 6 bases, V lost 4 bases, and 6 bases had no gene match. The CDR3 length is 14 residues. The CDR3: CASSLGTGGVEQYF. The CDR3 bases are TGCGCCAGCAGCCTCGGGACAGGGGGAGTCGAGCAGTACTTC.

This clone came up many times. No DNA is shown, since the ends of the CDR3 on it are uncertain; the CDR3 is the one TCRdb lists. The chain recombines TRBV12-5 with TRBJ1-1; the table's D call of TRBD1 was not tested on the DNA. Germline V gene lookup returns CDR1 LGHNT and CDR2 FRNRAP. The CDR3 length equals 15 residues, ends included. CDR3 loop: CASGLVMGRNTEAFF.

V and J are TRBV29-1 and TRBJ2-3; perhaps TRBD1 as D (5 bases). The germline V and J ends were trimmed by 4 bases and 0 bases, with 17 bases remaining between them. This CDR3 contains 16 residues. Germline V gene lookup returns CDR1 SQVTM and CDR2 ANQGSEA. The CDR3 DNA reads TGCAGCGTTGGAGCTTCAGGGCCCTCGAGCACAGATACGCAGTATTTT. This encodes CSVGASGPSSTDTQYF.

The CDR3 nucleotides are TGCGCCAGCAGCTTGGGGGGACAGGGGCACCAAGAGACCCAGTACTTC. It translates to CASSLGGQGHQETQYF. The gene calls are TRBV5-1 and TRBJ2-5; 10 nucleotides match TRBD1. V shed 0 bases, J shed 0 bases, and the junction held 2 bases outside the gene matches. Germline V CDR1 and CDR2: SGHRS, YFSETQ. This CDR3 has 16 residues.

This rearrangement joins TRBV12-3 or TRBV12-4 to TRBJ1-1; D uncertain. This CDR3 has 11 residues. V lost 4 bases to trimming and J lost 3 bases, with 3 bases between them. The DNA of the CDR3 is TGTGCCAGCAGTTCAGACACTGAAGCTTTCTTT. It translates to CASSSDTEAFF.

The gene calls are TRBV5-1 and TRBJ1-2, with TRBD1 matching 9 bases. The CDR3 is 14 amino acids. V was pared by 3 bases and J by 3 bases, with 3 bases of the junction left unmatched. Germline-derived CDR1 and CDR2 are SGHRS and YFSETQ. In DNA form, the CDR3 reads TGCGCCAGCAGCTGGGGACAGGGCCACTATGGCTACACCTTC. It translates to CASSWGQGHYGYTF.

V gene TRBV6-5 combines with J gene TRBJ1-4; 8 bases are a match to TRBD1. The CDR3 contains 15 residues. Unmatched junction bases numbered 9, after V lost 6 bases and J lost 6 bases. The germline V gene has CDR1 MNHEY and CDR2 SVGAGI. CDR3 DNA: TGTGCCAGCAGCCGCAGTCCGGGACAGGATGAAAAACTGTTTTTT. It is translated as CASSRSPGQDEKLFF.

The chain has TRBV9 and TRBJ2-3; D remains ambiguous. Between the trimmed V and J ends, which lost 0 bases and 6 bases, there was a span of 8 bases. The CDR3 totals 13 residues. Looked up from germline, CDR1 is SGDLS and CDR2 is YYNGEE. This chain's CDR3 is CASSVERWDTQYF. In DNA form, the CDR3 reads TGTGCCAGCAGCGTAGAACGGTGGGATACGCAGTATTTT.

The chain combines TRBV6-5 with TRBJ2-5; D gene uncertain. The length of the CDR3 is 12 residues. CDR1 is MNHEY, CDR2 SVGAGI, per germline. The V end lost 6 bases, the J end lost 2 bases, and 7 bases lay between the germline ends. The CDR3 nucleotides are TGTGCCAGCAGACACGTTCAAGAGACCCAGTACTTC. Translation gives CASRHVQETQYF.

CDR3 in DNA: TGCGCCAGCAGAAGGGGCGGGGGGCGGAACAATGAGCAGTTCTTC. Its translation: CASRRGGGRNNEQFF. The chain has TRBV10-2 and TRBJ2-1, with 8 bases aligning to TRBD2. Trimming at V came to 6 bases and at J to 5 bases, leaving 9 bases not matched to a gene. The CDR3 extends over 15 amino acids. The germline V gene has CDR1 WSHSY and CDR2 SAAADI.

This chain joins TRBV11-3 and TRBJ1-5; 7 nucleotides agree with TRBD1. V lost 5 bases, J lost 4 bases, and 2 bases stayed unmatched. Germline V gene lookup returns CDR1 SGHNT and CDR2 YENEEA. This CDR3 is built from 13 residues. The CDR3 DNA reads as TGTGCCAGCAGCCCGGACAGGAATCAGCCCCAGCATTTT. It translates to CASSPDRNQPQHF.

This chain connects TRBV12-3 or TRBV12-4 to TRBJ2-1; D is undetermined. The V end was cut by 6 bases, the J end by 2 bases, with 8 bases between. This CDR3 contains 13 residues. CDR3 region: CASRFDTYNEQFF. CDR3 bases: TGTGCCAGCAGGTTTGACACCTACAATGAGCAGTTCTTC.

The genes are TRBV24-1 and TRBJ2-1; 8 nucleotides align to TRBD2. The CDR3 loop spans 15 amino acids. The V segment lost 5 bases and the J segment 5 bases; nucleotides outside the gene matches: 7. Germline CDR1 reads KGHDR; CDR2 reads SFDVKD. The CDR3 is CATSAPGGVNNEQFF. The CDR3 bases are TGTGCCACCAGTGCCCCCGGGGGGGTCAACAATGAGCAGTTCTTC.

V and J are TRBV27 and TRBJ1-2, with a possible D match to TRBD1 (6 bases). Trimming cost V 6 bases and J 7 bases, with 18 bases left between them. The CDR3 length is 14 residues. Germline V gene sequence: CDR1 MNHEY, CDR2 SMNVEV (reference sequence). CDR3 loop: CASRGTGTISGYTF. The CDR3 nucleotides are TGTGCCAGCAGGGGGACCGGGACAATAAGTGGCTACACCTTC.

The V and J genes are TRBV6-5 and TRBJ2-6; 7 bases are a match to TRBD1. CDR1 is MNHEY, CDR2 SVGAGI, per germline. Trimming cost V 5 bases and J 2 bases; bases outside gene matches: 3. This CDR3 region has 15 residues. The CDR3 region is CASSRGTAGANVLTF. CDR3 DNA: TGTGCCAGCAGTCGTGGGACAGCTGGGGCCAACGTCCTGACTTTC.

The chain couples TRBV7-9 to TRBJ1-5; a possible D gene is TRBD1 (5 bases). Germline-derived CDR1 and CDR2 are SEHNR and FQNEAQ (reference sequence). The CDR3 consists of 13 residues. The V gene lost 3 bases and the J gene lost 6 bases, with 9 bases spanning the gap. The CDR3 spells CASSLQGGQPQHF. In DNA, the CDR3 is TGTGCCAGCAGCTTGCAGGGAGGTCAGCCCCAGCATTTT.

The V and J genes are TRBV25-1 and TRBJ2-1; 7 positions match TRBD1. Unmatched junction bases numbered 10, after V lost 7 bases and J lost 4 bases. Germline V gene sequence: CDR1 MGHDK, CDR2 SYGVNS. The CDR3 consists of 15 residues. CDR3 coding DNA: TGTGCCAGCAAGCAGACAGGGACCTTTTACAATGAGCAGTTCTTC. Protein product: CASKQTGTFYNEQFF. The full variable domain, rest sourced from reference TRBV25-1 and TRBJ2-1, is EADIYQTPRYLVIGTGKKITLECSQTMGHDKMYWYQQDPGMELHLIHYSYGVNSTEKGDLSSESTVSRIRTEHFPLTLESARPSHTSQYLCASKQTGTFYNEQFFGPGTRLTVL.

This rearrangement joins TRBV6-5 to TRBJ1-1; 11 nucleotides align to TRBD1. J was trimmed by 5 bases and V by 7 bases; bases with no gene match: 6. The germline V gene encodes CDR1 MNHEY and CDR2 SVGAGI. There are 14 residues in the CDR3. The CDR3, as DNA: TGTGCCAGCACCGAGGGACAGGGGGTTACTGAAGCTTTCTTT. Translating gives CASTEGQGVTEAFF.